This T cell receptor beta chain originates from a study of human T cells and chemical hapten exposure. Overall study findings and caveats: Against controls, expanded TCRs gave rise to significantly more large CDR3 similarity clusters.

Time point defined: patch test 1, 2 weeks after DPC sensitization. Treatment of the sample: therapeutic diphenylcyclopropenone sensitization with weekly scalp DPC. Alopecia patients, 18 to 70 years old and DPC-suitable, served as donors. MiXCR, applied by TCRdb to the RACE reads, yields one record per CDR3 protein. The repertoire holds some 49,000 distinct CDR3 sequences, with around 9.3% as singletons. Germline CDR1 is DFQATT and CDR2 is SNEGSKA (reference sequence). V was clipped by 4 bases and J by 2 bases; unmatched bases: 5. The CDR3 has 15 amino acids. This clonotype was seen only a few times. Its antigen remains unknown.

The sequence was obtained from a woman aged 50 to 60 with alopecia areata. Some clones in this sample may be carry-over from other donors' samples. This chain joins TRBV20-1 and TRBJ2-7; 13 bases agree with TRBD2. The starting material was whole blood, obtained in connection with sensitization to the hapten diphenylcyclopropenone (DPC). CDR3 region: CSAKIGTSGTYEQYF. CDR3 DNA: TGCAGTGCTAAAATAGGGACTAGCGGGACCTACGAGCAGTACTTC.